One and the same sample provided the 22 T cell receptor beta chains below, sequenced in a study of cytomegalovirus exposure and HLA in healthy donors (TCRdb year 2017). The library was generated by the immunoSEQ multiplex PCR assay. For the multiplex PCR, a mixture combining 60 forward primers for TCR Vbeta segments and 13 reverse primers for TCR Jbeta segments was used. The clones in this table, taken by TCRdb from immuneACCESS, are in-frame only. Not every clone is retained; where verified, under half of the shortfall comes from an unresolved V gene, and the cause of the rest is unknown. Recorded for this sample are about 57,000 clones; around 70% of them occurred a single time. The ten largest clones take up 9% to 9.5% of the sample. The sample consisted of PBMCs. These TCRs come from a woman aged 45 to 65 in good health and CMV-seronegative.

The chain has TRBV28 and TRBJ2-3, with 7 bases fitting TRBD2. Losses at the gene ends were 7 bases for V and 3 bases for J; bases not matched to a gene: 7. Germline values: CDR1 MDHEN, CDR2 SYDVKM. The CDR3 is 14 amino acids. The CDR3 sequence is CASTPGGRTDTQYF. DNA of the CDR3: TGTGCCAGCACTCCCGGGGGGAGGACAGATACGCAGTATTTT.

This sequence joins TRBV18 and TRBJ1-5; 9 bases match TRBD1. V dropped 4 bases and J dropped 6; count of bases not matched to a gene: 4. The CDR3 has 14 amino acids. CDR1 is KGHSH and CDR2 is LQKENI in the germline V gene. This CDR3 is CASSRDRDGQPQHF. The CDR3 DNA follows: TGTGCCAGCTCACGGGACAGGGATGGTCAGCCCCAGCATTTT.

This clone turned up a few times. V and J are TRBV6-6 and TRBJ2-5, with D possibly being TRBD2 (6 bases). The CDR3 consists of 15 residues. Per germline, CDR1 MNHNY and CDR2 SVGAGI (reference sequence). The V and J ends lost 6 bases and 3 bases respectively, with 17 bases between them. CDR3 sequence reads: CASRRNRGMKETQYF. The CDR3 region has the DNA TGTGCCAGCAGGAGAAATCGCGGGATGAAAGAGACCCAGTACTTC.

The sample holds a few counts of this clone. The chain links TRBV28 to TRBJ1-1; D might be TRBD1 (5 bases). V gave up 5 bases and J gave up 1 base, with 17 bases separating them. This CDR3 region has 16 residues. Per germline, CDR1 MDHEN and CDR2 SYDVKM. The CDR3 nucleotides are TGTGCCAGCAGTCCTAGGACAAAGCTGACGAACACTGAAGCTTTCTTT. Protein sequence: CASSPRTKLTNTEAFF.

The chain uses TRBV5-1 and TRBJ2-6; the D gene is possibly TRBD1 (5 bases). The CDR3 runs 17 residues. V was shortened by 1 base and J by 0 bases, with 11 bases between the two germline ends. CDR1 and CDR2 (germline): SGHRS, YFSETQ. CDR3 sequence: CASSLLGQGSGANVLTF. The CDR3 DNA follows: TGCGCCAGCAGCTTGTTAGGCCAGGGCTCTGGGGCCAACGTCCTGACTTTC.

The chain joins TRBV4-3 to TRBJ2-7; 15 nucleotides agree with TRBD2. Germline V gives CDR1 LGHNA, CDR2 YSLEER. This CDR3 is 15 amino acids long. The V segment lost 4 bases and the J segment 11 bases; nucleotides outside the gene matches: 9. In nucleotides, the CDR3 is TGCGCCAGCAGCCTCGGACTAGCGGGGGGGCAGAGGAAGTACTTC. Its translation: CASSLGLAGGQRKYF.

This clone was seen only a few times. A read error is possible here, since a much larger clone lies one base away. This chain joins TRBV10-2 and TRBJ2-7, with D possibly being TRBD2 (6 bases). With 6 bases removed from V and 7 bases from J, the gap between germline ends came to 19 bases. CDR3 length equals 14 residues. Germline CDR1 WSHSY, CDR2 SAAADI. The CDR3 reads CASRRSHSEGEQYF. The DNA of the CDR3 is TGCGCCAGCAGGCGGTCCCATTCGGAGGGGGAGCAGTACTTC.

The chain employs TRBV11-2 and TRBJ2-5, with 10 bases identical to TRBD1. V was clipped by 5 bases and J by 8 bases; unmatched bases: 8. CDR1 is SGHAT and CDR2 is FQNNGV in the germline V gene. The CDR3 spans 14 residues. CDR3 sequence (DNA): TGTGCCAGCAGCCTGGGACAGGGGCTCTCTACCCAGTACTTC. This sequence encodes CASSLGQGLSTQYF.

The chain couples TRBV19 to TRBJ2-3; D is unclear. This CDR3 is 13 amino acids long. Germline V lookup: CDR1 LNHDA, CDR2 SQIVND (reference sequence). V was cut by 8 bases and J by 2 bases, with 11 bases left in between. Here the CDR3 reads CASEDTDTDTQYF. CDR3 in DNA: TGTGCCAGTGAAGACACTGACACAGATACGCAGTATTTT. Complete variable domain (other parts from reference TRBV19 and TRBJ2-3): DGGITQSPKYLFRKEGQNVTLSCEQNLNHDAMYWYRQDPGQGLRLIYYSQIVNDFQKGDIAEGYSVSREKKESFPLTVTSAQKNPTAFYLCASEDTDTDTQYFGPGTRLTVL.

This chain uses TRBV9 with TRBJ2-7; TRBD2 agrees at 11 bases. This CDR3 has 16 residues. The germline V gene has CDR1 SGDLS and CDR2 YYNGEE. Trimming cost V 3 bases and J 2 bases; bases outside gene matches: 7. The CDR3 sequence: CASSDPGTSGPYEQYF. The CDR3 DNA follows: TGTGCCAGCAGCGATCCCGGGACTAGCGGCCCCTACGAGCAGTACTTC.

This rearrangement joins TRBV29-1 to TRBJ2-4; 7 nucleotides match TRBD2. The germline V gene has CDR1 SQVTM and CDR2 ANQGSEA. The CDR3 totals 12 residues. V shed 4 bases, J shed 6 bases, and the junction held 3 bases outside the gene matches. The CDR3: CSVASGGNIQYF. The CDR3, as DNA: TGCAGCGTTGCCTCGGGGGGAAACATTCAGTACTTC. The entire variable domain, with the rest obtained from reference TRBV29-1 and TRBJ2-4, is as follows: SAVISQKPSRDICQRGTSLTIQCQVDSQVTMMFWYRQQPGQSLTLIATANQGSEATYESGFVIDKFPISRPNLTFSTLTVSNMSPEDSSIYLCSVASGGNIQYFGAGTRLSVL.

The V and J genes are TRBV5-8 and TRBJ1-5; a possible D gene is TRBD1 (5 bases). The germline gives CDR1 SGHTS, CDR2 YDEGEE. The ends were cut back, 1 base at V and 8 bases at J, with 7 bases in the middle. The CDR3 is 12 residues long. In DNA form, the CDR3 reads TGTGCCAGCAGCTTGTGGGGGGAGCCCCAGCATTTT. Translation: CASSLWGEPQHF.

The V and J genes are TRBV10-3 and TRBJ2-3, with TRBD1 matching over 10 bases. V lost 7 bases, J lost 1 base, and 2 bases stayed unmatched. Per germline, CDR1 ENHRY and CDR2 SYGVKD. The CDR3 covers 14 residues. The CDR3 loop is CAIKGTGGTDTQYF. The CDR3 DNA sequence: TGTGCCATCAAGGGGACAGGGGGCACAGATACGCAGTATTTT.

J is TRBJ1-2 and V is TRBV6-1, with D possibly TRBD1 on 6 matching bases. V was trimmed by 7 bases and J by 1 base, leaving 13 bases between them. This CDR3 contains 14 residues. From germline, CDR1 is MNHNS and CDR2 SASEGT. CDR3 coding DNA: TGTGCCAGCAACAAGGGGGGGAATAACTATGGCTACACCTTC. This sequence encodes CASNKGGNNYGYTF.

The CDR3 bases are TGTGCCAGCAGTTTTTCTTCTACTAATCAGCCCCAGCATTTT. Translation gives CASSFSSTNQPQHF. The chain is built from TRBV27 and TRBJ1-5; D not resolved. This CDR3 has 14 amino acids. The germline V gene encodes CDR1 MNHEY and CDR2 SMNVEV (reference sequence). Between the trimmed V and J ends, which lost 3 bases and 4 bases, there was a span of 10 bases.

V gene TRBV2 combines with J gene TRBJ2-2; D perhaps matches TRBD2 (5 bases). V shed 9 bases and J shed 5 bases, with 13 bases lying between them. The CDR3 runs to 13 residues. Germline V gene lookup returns CDR1 SNHLY and CDR2 FYNNEI. The CDR3: CARARGGTGELFF. The CDR3, as DNA: TGTGCCAGGGCCCGGGGTGGGACCGGGGAGCTGTTTTTT.

The chain uses TRBV7-9 and TRBJ1-2; 9 positions agree with TRBD1. The germline gives CDR1 SEHNR, CDR2 FQNEAQ (reference sequence). V lost 10 bases to trimming and J lost 6 bases; unmatched junction nucleotides: 6. The CDR3 spans 12 residues. CDR3 in amino acids: CATGDRDDGYTF. In DNA form, the CDR3 reads TGTGCCACTGGGGACAGGGACGATGGCTACACCTTC.

This chain uses TRBV4-3 with TRBJ1-2; a possible D gene is TRBD1 (6 bases). This CDR3 is built from 15 residues. The V end was cut by 4 bases, the J end by 2 bases, with 14 bases between. Looked up from germline, CDR1 is LGHNA and CDR2 is YSLEER. The CDR3 sequence: CASSPRQVPNYGYTF. The CDR3 region has the DNA TGCGCCAGCAGCCCCCGACAGGTACCCAACTATGGCTACACCTTC.

The V and J genes are TRBV19 and TRBJ2-7; unclear D gene. V gave up 7 bases and J gave up 1 base, with 11 bases separating them. Germline CDR1 and CDR2: LNHDA and SQIVND (reference sequence). The CDR3 is made up of 13 amino acids. The CDR3 DNA is TGTGCCAGTAATACGGGTCCTTCCTACGAGCAGTACTTC. Translation gives CASNTGPSYEQYF.

This clone was seen more than once but under ten times. This rearrangement joins TRBV7-3 to TRBJ2-2, with 16 positions matching TRBD2. This CDR3 region has 18 residues. After removal of 4 bases from V and 4 bases from J, the junction contained 6 bases not matched to a gene. Per germline, CDR1 SGHTA and CDR2 FQGTGA. The CDR3 region has the DNA TGTGCCAGCAGCTCCTCGGGACTAGCGGGAGGGAGCACCGGGGAGCTGTTTTTT. Translated: CASSSSGLAGGSTGELFF.

The rearrangement uses TRBV7-9 and TRBJ1-3, with a weak D call TRBD1 (5 bases). In germline, CDR1 is SEHNR, CDR2 FQNEAQ (reference sequence). The CDR3 extends over 12 amino acids. Deletions cut 8 bases from V and 2 bases from J, with 7 bases between. CDR3 nucleotide sequence: TGTGCCAGCTTAGGGGCTGGAAACACCATATATTTT. It encodes CASLGAGNTIYF.

This clone was counted between two and nine times. This may come from a read error, since a much larger clone is one base off. The V call is TRBV5-4, the J call TRBJ2-7; possible D gene TRBD1, 6 bases. Trimming shortened V by 7 bases and J by 4 bases, and 12 bases separated the two germline ends. This CDR3 comprises 12 residues. The germline V gene encodes CDR1 SGHNT and CDR2 YYREEE (reference sequence). Written as DNA, the CDR3 is TGTGCCAGCTGCTCAGGGGAGTACGAGCAGTACTTC. Its translation is CASCSGEYEQYF.